A selection of T cell receptor beta chains follows, all from one sample in a study of blood T cell repertoires in COVID-19. Sequenced by immunoSEQ multiplex PCR; TCRdb stores in-frame clones only, minus some. The sample has roughly 250,000 clones, 60% to 75% seen once. The specimen sequenced was peripheral blood. These receptors were obtained from a woman of 80 years or more with acute or convalescent COVID-19. The CDR3 runs from the conserved cysteine through the conserved F or W. Size values are once, few and many counts, or a class for expanded clones, and some rows have none.

CDR3aa | j_gene | v_gene | abundance
CASSYGLTGGYTF | TRBJ1-2 | TRBV7-9 | .
CASSLGTLSGNTIYF | TRBJ1-3 | TRBV10-2 | .
CASSFHRGETQYF | TRBJ2-5 | TRBV7-8 | few
CASSPFRGGATDTQYF | TRBJ2-3 | TRBV18 | .
CASSVDTAGALGELFF | TRBJ2-2 | TRBV19 | .
CASSRWGDEQFF | TRBJ2-1 | TRBV25-1 | .
CASSSSGQKKETQYF | TRBJ2-5 | TRBV5-6 | .
CASSLRMNRENTEAFF | TRBJ1-1 | TRBV11-2 | .
CASSRTGLLAGLNEQYF | TRBJ2-7 | TRBV19 | .
CASSAHGRGTYEQYF | TRBJ2-7 | TRBV2 | .
CASSLQGMSGYTF | TRBJ1-2 | TRBV7-9 | .
CASSSGRGDQPQHF | TRBJ1-5 | TRBV19 | .
CASSNGGAGGADTQYF | TRBJ2-3 | TRBV4-1 | .
CASSVVSGTVNGELFF | TRBJ2-2 | TRBV9 | .
CAISPSGGTSNEQFF | TRBJ2-1 | TRBV10-3 | .
CASSFTGGNVNYGYTF | TRBJ1-2 | TRBV28 | .
CASSLDSGRGDTQYF | TRBJ2-3 | TRBV5-1 | .
CASSRPHDRRGAEAFF | TRBJ1-1 | TRBV6-2/TRBV6-3 | .
CASHPGQGRATEAFF | TRBJ1-1 | TRBV2 | .
CASSPGDRGYNSPLHF | TRBJ1-6 | TRBV7-9 | .
CASSLISDTEAFF | TRBJ1-1 | TRBV27 | .
CASSPQGQGYEKLFF | TRBJ1-4 | TRBV5-1 | .
CASSQDREGHNEQFF | TRBJ2-1 | TRBV14 | .
CASSPGASGNTIYF | TRBJ1-3 | TRBV3-1/TRBV3-2 | .
CASSPPGGGYNSYEQYF | TRBJ2-7 | TRBV18 | .
CASSTRTGTGRPYEQYF | TRBJ2-7 | TRBV27 | .
CASDNGQGVFGKLFF | TRBJ1-4 | TRBV27 | .
CASSRTGVTEAFF | TRBJ1-1 | TRBV6-6 | .
CASSEEPAKRHEQYF | TRBJ2-7 | TRBV6-1 | .
CASSPPLRKKLFF | TRBJ1-4 | TRBV7-9 | .
CASSFSTARETQYF | TRBJ2-5 | TRBV7-2 | .
CASSSRPGDEQFF | TRBJ2-1 | TRBV5-1 | once
CASSLTLYGYTF | TRBJ1-2 | TRBV7-2 | .
CASSQERTGPNYGYTF | TRBJ1-2 | TRBV3-1/TRBV3-2 | .
CASSLWDSSNTEAFF | TRBJ1-1 | TRBV28 | .
CASSLTGDYGYTF | TRBJ1-2 | TRBV6-2/TRBV6-3 | .
CASSQEIGSSNYGYTF | TRBJ1-2 | TRBV4-1 | .
CASSDRGNTIYF | TRBJ1-3 | TRBV2 | .
CASRELAGGHEQYF | TRBJ2-7 | TRBV10-2 | .
CASSPTGGQQPQHF | TRBJ1-5 | TRBV6-6 | many
CASSQDASGRGSTGELFF | TRBJ2-2 | TRBV4-2 | few